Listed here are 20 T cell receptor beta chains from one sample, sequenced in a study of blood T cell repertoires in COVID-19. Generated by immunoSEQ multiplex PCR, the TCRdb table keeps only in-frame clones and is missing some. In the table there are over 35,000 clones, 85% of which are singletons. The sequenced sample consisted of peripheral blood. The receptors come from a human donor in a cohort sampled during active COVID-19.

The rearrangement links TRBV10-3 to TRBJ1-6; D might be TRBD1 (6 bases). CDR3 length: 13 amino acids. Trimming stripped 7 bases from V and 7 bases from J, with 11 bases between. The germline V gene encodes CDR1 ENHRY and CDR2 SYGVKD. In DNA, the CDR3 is TGTGCCATCAAGGCGGGGGCCAATTCACCCCTCCACTTT. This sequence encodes CAIKAGANSPLHF.

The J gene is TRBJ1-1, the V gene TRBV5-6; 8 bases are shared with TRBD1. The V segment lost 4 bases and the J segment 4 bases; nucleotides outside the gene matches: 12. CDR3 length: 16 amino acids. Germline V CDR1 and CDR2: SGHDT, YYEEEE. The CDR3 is CASSADQGAYITEAFF. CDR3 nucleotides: TGTGCCAGCAGCGCGGATCAGGGGGCGTACATCACTGAAGCTTTCTTT.

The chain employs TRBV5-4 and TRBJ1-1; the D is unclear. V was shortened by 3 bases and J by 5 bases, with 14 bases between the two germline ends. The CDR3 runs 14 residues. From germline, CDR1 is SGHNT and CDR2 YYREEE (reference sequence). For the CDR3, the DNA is TGTGCCAGCAGCTCCGGAGACGTGTTGACTGAAGCTTTCTTT. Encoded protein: CASSSGDVLTEAFF. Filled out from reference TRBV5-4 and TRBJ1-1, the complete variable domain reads ETGVTQSPTHLIKTRGQQVTLRCSSQSGHNTVSWYQQALGQGPQFIFQYYREEENGRGNFPPRFSGLQFPNYSSELNVNALELDDSALYLCASSSGDVLTEAFFGQGTRLTVV.

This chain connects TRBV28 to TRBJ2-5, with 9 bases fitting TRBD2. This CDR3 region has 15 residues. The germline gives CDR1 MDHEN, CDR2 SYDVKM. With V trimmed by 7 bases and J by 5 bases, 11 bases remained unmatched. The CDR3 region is CASMSAGLAGETQYF. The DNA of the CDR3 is TGTGCCAGCATGTCGGCGGGACTAGCAGGGGAGACCCAGTACTTC. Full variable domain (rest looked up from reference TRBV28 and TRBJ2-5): DVKVTQSSRYLVKRTGEKVFLECVQDMDHENMFWYRQDPGLGLRLIYFSYDVKMKEKGDIPEGYSVSREKKERFSLILESASTNQTSMYLCASMSAGLAGETQYFGPGTRLLVL.

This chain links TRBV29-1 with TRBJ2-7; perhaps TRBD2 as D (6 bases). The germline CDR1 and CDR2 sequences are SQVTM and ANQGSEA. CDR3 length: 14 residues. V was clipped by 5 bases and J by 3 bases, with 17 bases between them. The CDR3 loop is CSVRVGVEGYEQYF. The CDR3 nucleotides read TGCAGCGTTCGTGTTGGGGTGGAGGGCTACGAGCAGTACTTC.

The CDR3 loop reads CASSEQSGNTIYF. CDR3 nucleotide sequence: TGTGCCAGCAGTGAACAGTCCGGAAACACCATATATTTT. The rearrangement links TRBV6-1 to TRBJ1-3; D call uncertain. The CDR3 is made up of 13 amino acids. The V gene's germline CDR1 is MNHNS and CDR2 SASEGT. V lost 2 bases to trimming and J lost 4 bases, with 6 bases between them.

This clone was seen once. The DNA for the CDR3 is TGTGCCAGCTCACCCCTCGAGGGCCTGAGCTCTGGAAACACCATATATTTT. Its protein is CASSPLEGLSSGNTIYF. This chain connects TRBV18 to TRBJ1-3, with D hard to call. CDR1 is KGHSH and CDR2 is LQKENI in the germline V gene. CDR3 length: 17 amino acids. V was cut by 3 bases and J by 0 bases, with 15 bases left in between. Complete variable domain (other parts from reference TRBV18 and TRBJ1-3): NAGVMQNPRHLVRRRGQEARLRCSPMKGHSHVYWYRQLPEEGLKFMVYLQKENIIDESGMPKERFSAEFPKEGPSILRIQQVVRGDSAAYFCASSPLEGLSSGNTIYFGEGSWLTVV.

CDR3 nucleotides: TGTGCCAGCAGCTACCCGGGACTAGCGGGAGGCCTCCACTCCTACGAGCAGTACTTC. Protein: CASSYPGLAGGLHSYEQYF. The rearrangement uses TRBV5-8 and TRBJ2-7; 15 bases line up with TRBD2. CDR1 SGHTS and CDR2 YDEGEE come from the germline V gene. V shed 3 bases, J shed 0 bases, and the junction held 10 bases outside the gene matches. CDR3 length: 19 amino acids.

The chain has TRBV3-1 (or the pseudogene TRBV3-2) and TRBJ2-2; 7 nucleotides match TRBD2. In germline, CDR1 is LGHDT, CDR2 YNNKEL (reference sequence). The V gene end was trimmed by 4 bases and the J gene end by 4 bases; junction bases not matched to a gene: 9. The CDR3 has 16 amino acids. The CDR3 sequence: CASSPPKAGVTGELFF. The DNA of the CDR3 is TGTGCCAGCAGCCCTCCCAAGGCGGGAGTCACCGGGGAGCTGTTTTTT.

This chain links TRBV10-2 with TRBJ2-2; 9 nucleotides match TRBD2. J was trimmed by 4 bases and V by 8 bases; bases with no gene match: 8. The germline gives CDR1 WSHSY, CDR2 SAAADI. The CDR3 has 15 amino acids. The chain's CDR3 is CASWGGGGATGELFF. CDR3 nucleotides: TGCGCCAGCTGGGGGGGCGGGGGGGCCACCGGGGAGCTGTTTTTT.

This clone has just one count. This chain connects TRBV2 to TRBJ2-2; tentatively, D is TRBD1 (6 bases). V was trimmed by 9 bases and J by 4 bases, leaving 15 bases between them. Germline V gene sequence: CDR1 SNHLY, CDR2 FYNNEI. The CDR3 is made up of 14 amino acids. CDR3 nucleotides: TGTGCCAGTACGGGACAACCCAGCACCGGGGAGCTGTTTTTT. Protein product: CASTGQPSTGELFF.

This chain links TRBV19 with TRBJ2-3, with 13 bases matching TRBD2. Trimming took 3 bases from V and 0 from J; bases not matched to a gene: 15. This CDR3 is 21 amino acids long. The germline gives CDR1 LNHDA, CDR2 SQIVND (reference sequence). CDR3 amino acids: CASSIGTPGLAGYTSTDTQYF. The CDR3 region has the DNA TGTGCCAGTAGTATCGGGACGCCGGGACTAGCGGGATACACTAGCACAGATACGCAGTATTTT.

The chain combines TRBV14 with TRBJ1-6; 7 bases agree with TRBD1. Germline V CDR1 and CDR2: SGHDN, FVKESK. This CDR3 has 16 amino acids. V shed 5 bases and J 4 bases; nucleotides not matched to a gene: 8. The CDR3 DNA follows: TGTGCCAGCAGCGAACATCCGGACAGGTATAATTCACCCCTCCACTTT. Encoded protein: CASSEHPDRYNSPLHF.

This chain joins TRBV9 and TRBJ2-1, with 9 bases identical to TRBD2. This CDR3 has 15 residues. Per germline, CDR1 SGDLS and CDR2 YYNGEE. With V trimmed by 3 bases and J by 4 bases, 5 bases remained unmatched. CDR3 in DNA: TGTGCCAGCAGCGATAGCGGGAGCTTGTACAATGAGCAGTTCTTC. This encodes CASSDSGSLYNEQFF.

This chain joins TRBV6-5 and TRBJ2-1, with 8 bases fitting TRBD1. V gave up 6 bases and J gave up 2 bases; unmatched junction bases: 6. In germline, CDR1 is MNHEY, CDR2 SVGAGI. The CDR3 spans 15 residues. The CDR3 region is CASREDRDTYNEQFF. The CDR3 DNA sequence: TGTGCCAGCAGGGAGGACAGGGACACCTACAATGAGCAGTTCTTC.

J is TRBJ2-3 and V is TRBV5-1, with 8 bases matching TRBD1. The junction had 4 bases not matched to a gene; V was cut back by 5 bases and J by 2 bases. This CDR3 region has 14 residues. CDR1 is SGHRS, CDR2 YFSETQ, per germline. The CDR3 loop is CASRQGQVTDTQYF. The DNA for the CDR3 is TGCGCCAGCAGGCAGGGACAGGTCACAGATACGCAGTATTTT.

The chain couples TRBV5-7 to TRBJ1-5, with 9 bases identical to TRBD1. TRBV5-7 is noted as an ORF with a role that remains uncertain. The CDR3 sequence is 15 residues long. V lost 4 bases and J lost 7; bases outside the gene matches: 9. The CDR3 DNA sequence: TGTGCCAGCAGCCATTACGGACAGGGGCCACAGCCCCAGCATTTT. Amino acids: CASSHYGQGPQPQHF.

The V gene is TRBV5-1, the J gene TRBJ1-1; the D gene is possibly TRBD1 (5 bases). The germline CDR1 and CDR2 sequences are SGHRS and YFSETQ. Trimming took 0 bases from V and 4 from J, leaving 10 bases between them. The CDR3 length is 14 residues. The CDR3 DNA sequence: TGCGCCAGCAGCTTGGCCTGGGGGGGCACTGAAGCTTTCTTT. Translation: CASSLAWGGTEAFF.

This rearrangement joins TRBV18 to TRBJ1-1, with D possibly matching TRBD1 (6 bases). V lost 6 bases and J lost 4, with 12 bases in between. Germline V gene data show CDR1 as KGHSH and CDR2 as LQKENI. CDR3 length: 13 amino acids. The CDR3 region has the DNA TGTGCCAGCTCCGAAAGGGGGGGCACTGAAGCTTTCTTT. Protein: CASSERGGTEAFF.

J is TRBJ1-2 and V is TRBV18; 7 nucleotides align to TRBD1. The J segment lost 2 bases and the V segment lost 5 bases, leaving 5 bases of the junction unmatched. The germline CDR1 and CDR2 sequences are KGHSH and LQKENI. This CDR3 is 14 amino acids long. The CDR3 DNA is TGTGCCAGCTCAGGGGGACAGATAAACTATGGCTACACCTTC. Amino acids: CASSGGQINYGYTF.